Below are 3 T cell receptor beta chains sequenced from a single sample in a study of T cells after yellow fever vaccination. TCRdb fed the 5' RACE reads into MiXCR, producing one record per CDR3 protein. The table has a few hundred thousand distinct CDR3 sequences, 17% seen once. Sequencing was performed on PBMCs, taken about 5 days after the first yellow fever vaccination. Every receptor here comes from a man aged 18-30 years who received the YFV17D yellow fever vaccine.

About this clonotype: At one end, the junction sequence differs from germline, possibly due to a read error. J is TRBJ2-5 and V is TRBV6-6, with D tentatively TRBD2 (6 bases). Germline V gene sequence: CDR1 MNHNY, CDR2 SVGAGI (reference sequence). This CDR3 is 11 amino acids long. CDR3 nucleotides: TGTGCCAGCAGTCCTGGACTATCCTCGGTTTTC. Translating gives CASSPGLSSVF.

The chain uses TRBV7-9 and TRBJ2-2; 8 positions agree with TRBD2. The CDR3 loop spans 16 amino acids. CDR1 SEHNR and CDR2 FQNEAQ come from the germline V gene (reference sequence). The V gene end was trimmed by 5 bases and the J gene end by 6 bases; junction bases not matched to a gene: 11. CDR3 loop: CASSPPAGGAPGELFF. In DNA, the CDR3 is TGTGCCAGCAGCCCTCCCGCCGGGGGGGCCCCCGGGGAGCTGTTTTTT.

This chain joins TRBV7-7 and TRBJ2-5; tentatively, D is TRBD2 (7 bases). The CDR3 is 16 amino acids. The germline V and J ends were trimmed by 5 bases and 0 bases, with 16 bases remaining between them. Germline values: CDR1 SSHAT, CDR2 FNYEAQ (reference sequence). CDR3 sequence (DNA): TGTGCCAGCAGCCCCCTCCGCGGGGGCAACCAAGAGACCCAGTACTTC. Translated: CASSPLRGGNQETQYF.